The subject of this entry is one T cell receptor (beta chain). Its antigen remains unknown. The PCR used 60 Vbeta and 13 Jbeta primers. Measured with immunoSEQ multiplex PCR; TCRdb has only the in-frame clones, and not every one. Here the sample spans about 160,000 clones, approximately 80% being singletons. This sample is drawn from a study of cytomegalovirus exposure and HLA in healthy donors. Looked up from germline, CDR1 is SGHTA and CDR2 is FQGNSA. V lost 3 bases to trimming and J lost 5 bases, with 10 bases between them. The CDR3 runs to 13 residues. Points from the study as a whole: Most of the TCR beta V segments (in an earlier analysis) were productive either about 87% or about 30% of the time. Altogether, some 160 TCR beta chains were recorded as cytomegalovirus-associated. Reportedly, diagnosis of cytomegalovirus status by the classifier showed high specificity and sensitivity. Most TCR sequences proved rare, with some public TCRs found in many donors.

The receptor's source is a man between 18 and 35 years old in good health and CMV-seropositive. This chain connects TRBV7-2 to TRBJ1-1; no reliable D call. Input material: PBMCs. CDR3 sequence (DNA): TGTGCCAGCAGCTTCTCGGTATTAACTGAAGCTTTCTTT. Amino acid sequence: CASSFSVLTEAFF.